This TCR beta chain was sequenced in a study of T cells in women clearing cervical HPV infection. Study summary: No precancer developed; the control's incident HPV16 infection cleared within 12 months.

The V and J ends lost 2 bases and 4 bases respectively, with 11 bases between them. Looked up from germline, CDR1 is LNHDA and CDR2 is SQIVND (reference sequence). The CDR3 loop spans 14 amino acids. Points on this clone: Its antigen remains unknown. The sequenced fragment ends 3 residues before the CDR3 boundary, so the rest is inferred from the germline J gene.

General observations from the study: Repertoire richness, not evenness, was significantly elevated in CIN3+ cases versus controls.

Produced via immunoSEQ multiplex PCR; TCRdb's table is partial and in-frame only. Here the sample table reports about 37,000 clones. The sequence was obtained from a woman aged 18-70 years with a cervical HPV16 infection that either progressed to CIN3+ or cleared (not recorded which). Sequences were obtained from blood buffy coat. The chain joins TRBV19 to TRBJ1-2; D is unresolved. CDR3 sequence: CASSINVNSYGYTF. CDR3 bases read: TGTGCCAGTAGTATAAACGTGAACTCCTATGGC.